The 7 T cell receptor beta chains below come from one sample, sequenced in a study of control samples from healthy donors and cancer patients. Libraries were prepared by immunoSEQ multiplex PCR; TCRdb keeps only in-frame clonotypes and omits some of them. Of about 47,000 clones in the sample, 80% were seen once. Sequenced material: blood. These receptors were taken from an older man in good health.

The J gene is TRBJ2-3, the V gene TRBV9; tentatively, D is TRBD1 or TRBD2 (5 bases each). Trimming cost V 4 bases and J 1 base, with 22 bases left between them. The CDR3 covers 18 residues. Per the germline V gene, CDR1 is SGDLS and CDR2 is YYNGEE. CDR3 region: CASSPKGVYGDRTDTQYF. The CDR3, as DNA: TGTGCCAGCAGCCCTAAGGGTGTTTACGGGGACCGCACAGATACGCAGTATTTT.

The table lists this clone with a count of one. The genes are TRBV18 and TRBJ2-1, with a possible D match to TRBD2 (6 bases). The V gene's germline CDR1 is KGHSH and CDR2 LQKENI. The CDR3 totals 13 residues. Between the trimmed V and J ends, which lost 3 bases and 14 bases, there was a span of 17 bases. In nucleotides, the CDR3 is TGTGCCAGCTCACCTTCGGAATCTGCGGGAAAGTTCTTC. Translation: CASSPSESAGKFF.

The J gene is TRBJ2-5, the V gene TRBV5-4; D not resolved. V lost 0 bases, J lost 0 bases, and 6 bases lay in between. The germline V gene has CDR1 SGHNT and CDR2 YYREEE (reference sequence). CDR3 size: 14 residues. CDR3 loop: CASSLGHYQETQYF. The CDR3, as DNA: TGTGCCAGCAGCTTGGGGCACTACCAAGAGACCCAGTACTTC.

V gene TRBV7-8 combines with J gene TRBJ2-2, with 7 bases that match TRBD2. Germline CDR1 SGHVS, CDR2 FQNEAQ. The CDR3 has 16 amino acids. Trimming took 5 bases from V and 5 from J; bases not matched to a gene: 11. The CDR3 protein is CASSPLSGANTGELFF. CDR3 DNA sequence: TGTGCCAGCAGCCCCCTGAGCGGGGCAAATACCGGGGAGCTGTTTTTT.

This clone has a handful of counts. The chain links TRBV4-2 to TRBJ2-7; TRBD2 matches at 7 bases. Per the germline V gene, CDR1 is LGHNA and CDR2 is YNFKEQ. This CDR3 is built from 15 residues. J was trimmed by 2 bases and V by 5 bases; bases with no gene match: 9. CDR3: CASSETASGTYEQYF. CDR3 in DNA: TGTGCCAGCAGCGAGACGGCTAGCGGAACCTACGAGCAGTACTTC.

The gene calls are TRBV7-2 and TRBJ2-1, with 11 bases identical to TRBD2. V trimming: 2 bases; J trimming: 3 bases; junction bases outside the gene matches: 12. Germline-derived CDR1 and CDR2 are SGHTA and FQGNSA. This CDR3 contains 19 residues. CDR3 amino acids: CASSLRGRSGLADYNEQFF. The CDR3 DNA reads TGTGCCAGCAGCTTAAGGGGTCGGTCGGGACTAGCGGACTACAATGAGCAGTTCTTC.

The V and J genes are TRBV2 and TRBJ1-5; D unresolved. V lost 3 bases to trimming and J lost 0 bases, with 9 bases between them. Germline V gives CDR1 SNHLY, CDR2 FYNNEI. The CDR3 runs 15 residues. The CDR3 reads CASSEGGNSNQPQHF. CDR3 nucleotides: TGTGCCAGCAGTGAGGGAGGAAATAGCAATCAGCCCCAGCATTTT.